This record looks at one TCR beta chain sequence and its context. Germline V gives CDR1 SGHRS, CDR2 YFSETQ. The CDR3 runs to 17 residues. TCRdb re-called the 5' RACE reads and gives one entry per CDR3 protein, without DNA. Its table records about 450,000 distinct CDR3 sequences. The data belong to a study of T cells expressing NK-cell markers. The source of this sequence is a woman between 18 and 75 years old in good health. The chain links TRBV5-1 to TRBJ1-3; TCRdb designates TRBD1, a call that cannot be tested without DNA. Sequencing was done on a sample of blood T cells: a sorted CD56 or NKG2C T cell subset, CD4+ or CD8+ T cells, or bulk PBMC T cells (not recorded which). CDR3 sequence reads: CASSPGDRQGYGNTIYF.